The entry below gives a single T cell receptor (beta chain) sequence along with its context. Its antigen is still unknown. Before sequencing took place, the ViraFEST assay used viral peptide pools to expand antigen-specific CD4+ T cells. Following culture for around 10 days, CD4+ T cells were isolated. The cohort was immunized with two doses of either the BNT162b2 or mRNA-1273 vaccine. Testing of the vaccine recipients showed negative nucleocapsid antibodies and no prior SARS-CoV-2 infection. A half-volume exchange with IL-2 medium occurred on days 3 and 7. This entry comes from a study of vaccination effects on CD4 cells after COVID-19. The wider study: Samples were taken post-vaccine, and their median timing was 72 days after the second dose.

The CDR3 is 13 amino acids. Germline lookup yields CDR1 ENHRY and CDR2 SYGVKD. Deletions cut 8 bases from V and 1 base from J, with 10 bases between. The study, taken as a whole, reports: Late in the post-vaccination period, infection-induced and vaccine-induced clones underwent marked clonal contraction.

The data were produced by immunoSEQ multiplex PCR, yet TCRdb's version contains in-frame clones alone and is incomplete. The table lists 60,000 to 90,000 clones, around 81% of them singletons, with more than 1% in the top ten. This chain uses TRBV10-3 with TRBJ2-3; tentatively, D is TRBD2 (6 bases). The specimen comprised CD4+ T cells from PBMCs cultured with HCoV-229E spike peptides, sampled after COVID-19 vaccination. The source is a human donor who received a COVID-19 vaccine. CDR3 protein: CAIGGGGTDTQYF. Written as DNA, the CDR3 is TGTGCCATCGGAGGCGGGGGCACAGATACGCAGTATTTT.